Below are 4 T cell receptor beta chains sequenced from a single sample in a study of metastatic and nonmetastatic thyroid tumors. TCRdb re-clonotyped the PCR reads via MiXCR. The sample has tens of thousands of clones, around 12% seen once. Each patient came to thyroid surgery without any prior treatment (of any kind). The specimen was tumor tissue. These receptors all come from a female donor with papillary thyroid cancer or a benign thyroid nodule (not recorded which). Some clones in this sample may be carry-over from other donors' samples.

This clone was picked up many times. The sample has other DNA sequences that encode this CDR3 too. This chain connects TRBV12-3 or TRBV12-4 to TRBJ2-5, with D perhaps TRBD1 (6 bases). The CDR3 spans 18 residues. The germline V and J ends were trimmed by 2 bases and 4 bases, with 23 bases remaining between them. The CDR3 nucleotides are TGTGCCAGCAGTTTATTTCTCGGGGTGGGGGCCGATGGAGAGACCCAGTACTTC. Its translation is CASSLFLGVGADGETQYF.

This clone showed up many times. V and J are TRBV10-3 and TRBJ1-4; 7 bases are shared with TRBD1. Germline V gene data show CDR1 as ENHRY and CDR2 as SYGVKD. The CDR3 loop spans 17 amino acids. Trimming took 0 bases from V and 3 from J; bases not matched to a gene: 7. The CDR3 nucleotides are TGTGCCATCAGTGAGTCCCCCGGGACAGCTCCTAATGAAAAACTGTTTTTT. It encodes CAISESPGTAPNEKLFF.

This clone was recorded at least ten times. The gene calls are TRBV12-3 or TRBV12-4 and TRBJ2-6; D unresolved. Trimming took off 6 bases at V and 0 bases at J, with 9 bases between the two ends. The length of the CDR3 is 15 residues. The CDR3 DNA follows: TGTGCCAGCAGCCAACAACCCTCTGGGGCCAACGTCCTGACTTTC. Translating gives CASSQQPSGANVLTF.

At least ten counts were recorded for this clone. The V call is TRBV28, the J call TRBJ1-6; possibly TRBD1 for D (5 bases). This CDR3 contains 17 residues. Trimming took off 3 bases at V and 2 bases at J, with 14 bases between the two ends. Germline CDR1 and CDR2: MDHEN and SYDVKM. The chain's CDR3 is CASSFLFIRAYNSPLHF. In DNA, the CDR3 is TGTGCCAGCAGTTTCCTTTTTATCAGGGCCTATAATTCACCCCTCCACTTT. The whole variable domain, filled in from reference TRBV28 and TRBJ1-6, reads DVKVTQSSRYLVKRTGEKVFLECVQDMDHENMFWYRQDPGLGLRLIYFSYDVKMKEKGDIPEGYSVSREKKERFSLILESASTNQTSMYLCASSFLFIRAYNSPLHFGNGTRLTVT.